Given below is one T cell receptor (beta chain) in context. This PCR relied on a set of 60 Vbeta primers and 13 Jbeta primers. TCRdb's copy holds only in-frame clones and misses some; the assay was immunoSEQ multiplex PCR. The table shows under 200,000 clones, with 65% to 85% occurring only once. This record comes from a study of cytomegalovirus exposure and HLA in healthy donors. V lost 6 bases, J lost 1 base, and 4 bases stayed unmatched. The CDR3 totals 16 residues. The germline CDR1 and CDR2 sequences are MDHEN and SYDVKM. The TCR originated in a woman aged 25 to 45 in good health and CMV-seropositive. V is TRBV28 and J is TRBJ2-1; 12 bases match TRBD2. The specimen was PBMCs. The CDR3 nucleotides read TGTGCCAGCAGGTCACTAGCGGGGGGATCCTACAATGAGCAGTTCTTC. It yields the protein CASRSLAGGSYNEQFF.